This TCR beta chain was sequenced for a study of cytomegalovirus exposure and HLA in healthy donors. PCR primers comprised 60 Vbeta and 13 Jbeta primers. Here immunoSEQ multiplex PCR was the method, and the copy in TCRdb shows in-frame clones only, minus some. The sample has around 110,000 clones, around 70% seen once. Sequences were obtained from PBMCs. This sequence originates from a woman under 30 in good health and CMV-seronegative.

This chain's CDR3 is CSVAVMNTEAFF. The CDR3 nucleotides are TGCAGCGTTGCAGTCATGAACACTGAAGCTTTCTTT. This chain uses TRBV29-1 with TRBJ1-1; D is undetermined. CDR1 SQVTM and CDR2 ANQGSEA come from the germline V gene. V was pared by 4 bases and J by 0 bases, with 6 bases between. The CDR3 is 12 residues long.